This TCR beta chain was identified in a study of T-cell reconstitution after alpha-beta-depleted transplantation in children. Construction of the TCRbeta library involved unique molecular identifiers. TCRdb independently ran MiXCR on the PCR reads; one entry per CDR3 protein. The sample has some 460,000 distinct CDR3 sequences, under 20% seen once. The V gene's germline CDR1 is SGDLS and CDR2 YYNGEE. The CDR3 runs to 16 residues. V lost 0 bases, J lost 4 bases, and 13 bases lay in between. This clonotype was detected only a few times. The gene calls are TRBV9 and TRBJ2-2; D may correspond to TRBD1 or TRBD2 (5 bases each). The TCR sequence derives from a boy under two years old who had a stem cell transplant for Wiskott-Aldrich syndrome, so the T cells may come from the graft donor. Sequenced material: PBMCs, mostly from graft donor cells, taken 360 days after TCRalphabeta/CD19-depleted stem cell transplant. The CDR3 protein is CASSVAWGRSTGELFF. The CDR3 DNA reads TGTGCCAGCAGCGTAGCGTGGGGGAGATCCACCGGGGAGCTGTTTTTT.